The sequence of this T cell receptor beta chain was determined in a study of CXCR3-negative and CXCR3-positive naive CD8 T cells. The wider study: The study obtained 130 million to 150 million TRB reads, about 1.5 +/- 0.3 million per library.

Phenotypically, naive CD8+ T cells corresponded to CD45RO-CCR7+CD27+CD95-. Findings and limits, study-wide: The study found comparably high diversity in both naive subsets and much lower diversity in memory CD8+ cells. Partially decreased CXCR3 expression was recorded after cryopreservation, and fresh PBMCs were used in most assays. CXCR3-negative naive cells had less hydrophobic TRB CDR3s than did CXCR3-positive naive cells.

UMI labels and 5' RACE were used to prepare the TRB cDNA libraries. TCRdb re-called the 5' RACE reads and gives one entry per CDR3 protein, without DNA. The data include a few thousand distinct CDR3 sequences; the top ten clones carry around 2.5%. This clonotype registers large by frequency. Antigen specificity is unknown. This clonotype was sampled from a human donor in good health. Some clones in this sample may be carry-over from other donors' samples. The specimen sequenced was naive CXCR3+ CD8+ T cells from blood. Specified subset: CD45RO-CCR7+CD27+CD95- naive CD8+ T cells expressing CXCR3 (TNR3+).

CDR3 protein: CASSFGGGPYTDTQYF. This sequence joins TRBV11-1 and TRBJ2-3; the TCRdb call, TRBD1, lacks DNA for checking. CDR3 length: 16 residues. Per the germline V gene, CDR1 is SGHAT and CDR2 is FQDESV (reference sequence).